This T cell receptor (beta chain) was documented in a study of Ad26.COV2.S vaccination and SARS-CoV-2 variants. The study, taken as a whole, reports: It was reported that spike-specific CD8+ and CD4+ T cell responses were substantially broad after vaccination.

Repertoires were generated with immunoSEQ multiplex PCR, while TCRdb's copy carries only in-frame clones and drops some. This table has a few hundred thousand clones, roughly 85% appearing once. With respect to this clone: What it recognizes is unknown.

The CDR3 loop spans 16 amino acids. The V and J ends lost 4 bases and 4 bases respectively, with 16 bases between them. Germline V gives CDR1 SGHTA, CDR2 FQGNSA. This sample's treatment: 19 received Ad26.COV2.S at low or high dose, single or two shots; roughly five received placebo; per-sample allocation not given. Sample collection was performed on day 63 after the first vaccine or placebo injection. It was Wuhan-strain SARS-CoV-2 spike that the Ad26 vaccine vector expressed. The TCR originated in a person aged 18-60 years who received the Ad26.COV2.S COVID-19 vaccine or a placebo. The material was peripheral blood, obtained in a trial of Ad26.COV2.S vaccine versus placebo. This chain joins TRBV7-2 and TRBJ1-4; maybe TRBD1 (6 bases). CDR3 nucleotides: TGTGCCAGCAGCTCCCATAAGGGGGTCCTTAATGAAAAACTGTTTTTT. Translated: CASSSHKGVLNEKLFF.